This T cell receptor beta chain was captured in a study of T cells in Graves' hyperthyroidism and ophthalmopathy. This clonotype has a handful of counts. The antigen is not known. RNA transcripts provided the source from which TCR beta CDR3 regions were amplified. In the first-round RT-PCR of the TCR CDR3, the HTBI primer set was used. MiXCR was run by TCRdb on the multiplex PCR reads, yielding one entry per CDR3 protein. Of more than 500,000 distinct CDR3 sequences detected, 35% to 55% appear once; the ten largest clones hold under 20%. The germline V and J ends were trimmed by 0 bases and 15 bases, with 12 bases remaining between them. The CDR3 has 13 amino acids. Germline CDR1 is MNHEY and CDR2 is SVGAGI. Study results and caveats: A median roughly six months before onset, the model predicted ophthalmopathy. Ophthalmopathy and stable hyperthyroidism were separated by a 13 V-J model.

The sample comprised peripheral blood or thyroid tissue (not recorded which). The chain links TRBV6-5 to TRBJ1-6; D uncertain. The source of this sequence is an adult woman with Graves' disease, either hyperthyroidism or ophthalmopathy (not recorded which). CDR3 DNA sequence: TGTGCCAGCAGTTACTCTCCAGGCTCGGACCTCCACTTT. Its translation: CASSYSPGSDLHF.